This is a list of T cell receptor beta chains from one sample in a study of CD8 T cells in ankylosing spondylitis. TCRdb fed the 5' RACE reads into MiXCR, producing one record per CDR3 protein. The sample lists 240,000 or so distinct CDR3 sequences; around 7.8% were seen once. Material: blood, either unsorted or a sorted T cell fraction (not recorded which). These receptor sequences come from a male donor with ankylosing spondylitis or in good health (not recorded which). Each CDR3 is given with its conserved first and last residue. Each record gives: CDR3 length, clone size, D gene, J gene, V gene, CDR3 protein, CDR3 DNA. The D gene is left open where the match is weak. Size is stated for part of the rows, as once, few or many counts, or as a class when the clone is expanded.

13 | - | - | TRBJ1-6 | TRBV12-3/TRBV12-4 | CASSSPLSTPLHF | TGTGCCAGCAGTTCCCCGTTGAGCACACCCCTCCACTTT
14 | - | - | TRBJ2-7 | TRBV7-2 | CASSKAVNSYEQYF | TGTGCCAGCAGCAAAGCGGTTAACTCCTACGAGCAGTACTTC
12 | once | - | TRBJ1-1 | TRBV12-3/TRBV12-4 | CASSLSRTEAFF | TGTGCCAGCAGTTTGAGTAGAACTGAAGCTTTCTTT
16 | - | TRBD2 | TRBJ2-3 | TRBV5-1 | CASSPEPGLHTDTQYF | TGCGCCAGCAGCCCTGAACCGGGACTACACACAGATACGCAGTATTTT
15 | many | - | TRBJ2-1 | TRBV10-3 | CAISEGRGVRNEQFF | TGTGCCATCAGTGAGGGAAGGGGGGTTCGCAATGAGCAGTTCTTC
12 | many | - | TRBJ2-2 | TRBV12-3/TRBV12-4 | CASSFNTGELFF | TGTGCCAGCAGTTTTAACACCGGGGAGCTGTTTTTT
14 | many | TRBD2 | TRBJ2-1 | TRBV9 | CARQTTSGSDEQFF | TGTGCCAGACAAACGACTAGCGGGAGTGATGAGCAGTTCTTC
14 | many | TRBD1 | TRBJ2-3 | TRBV5-1 | CASSSGQGPDTQYF | TGCGCCAGCAGCTCGGGACAGGGTCCAGATACGCAGTATTTT
15 | few | - | TRBJ2-7 | TRBV7-2 | CASSLPPLKGYEQYF | TGTGCCAGCAGCTTACCCCCTCTGAAGGGGTACGAGCAGTACTTC
15 | many | - | TRBJ2-7 | TRBV6-1 | CASRPGPRSSYEQYF | TGTGCCAGCAGACCCGGTCCACGGTCTTCCTACGAGCAGTACTTC
15 | - | - | TRBJ1-1 | TRBV5-1 | CASSLDPGSGTEAFF | TGCGCCAGCAGCTTGGACCCAGGGTCTGGCACTGAAGCTTTCTTT
13 | - | - | TRBJ1-2 | TRBV7-2 | CASSLIAVGGYTF | TGTGCCAGCAGCTTAATCGCCGTTGGTGGCTACACCTTC
19 | many | - | TRBJ2-3 | TRBV6-1 | CASSAKTGSLLSIPDTQYF | TGTGCCAGCAGTGCCAAAACAGGGAGCCTGCTGTCTATCCCAGATACGCAGTATTTT
17 | - | TRBD2 | TRBJ2-3 | TRBV5-1 | CASSLVRGGGGTDTQYF | TGCGCCAGCAGCTTGGTAAGAGGCGGGGGAGGCACAGATACGCAGTATTTT
13 | many | - | TRBJ1-1 | TRBV2 | CASKQAKNTEAFF | TGTGCCAGCAAACAGGCTAAGAACACTGAAGCTTTCTTT
15 | - | - | TRBJ1-4 | TRBV2 | CASSGEPATNEKLFF | TGTGCCAGCAGTGGGGAGCCTGCAACTAATGAAAAACTGTTTTTT
13 | many | - | TRBJ1-1 | TRBV6-2/TRBV6-3 | CASSYYSDTEAFF | TGTGCCAGCAGTTATTATTCCGACACTGAAGCTTTCTTT
16 | many | - | TRBJ1-1 | TRBV7-9 | CASSPSVGVMNTEAFF | TGTGCCAGCAGCCCGAGCGTCGGGGTCATGAACACTGAAGCTTTCTTT
14 | many | - | TRBJ2-3 | TRBV20-1 | CSAKTRESTDTQYF | TGCAGTGCCAAGACTAGGGAGAGCACAGATACGCAGTATTTT
12 | many | - | TRBJ2-5 | TRBV20-1 | CSGGPLRETQYF | TGCAGCGGGGGGCCCCTAAGAGAGACCCAGTACTTC
15 | few | TRBD1 | TRBJ1-2 | TRBV20-1 | CSASATLDRGEGYTF | TGCAGTGCCTCGGCCACCCTTGACAGGGGCGAGGGCTACACCTTC
15 | few | - | TRBJ1-2 | TRBV7-2 | CASSLRQELNYGYTF | TGTGCCAGCAGCTTAAGGCAGGAACTTAACTATGGCTACACCTTC
14 | many | TRBD1 | TRBJ2-7 | TRBV5-1 | CASSLDRGPYEQYF | TGCGCCAGCAGCTTGGACAGGGGTCCCTACGAGCAGTACTTC
11 | many | - | TRBJ2-7 | TRBV29-1 | CSVGLTYEQYF | TGCAGCGTTGGGCTTACCTACGAGCAGTACTTC
15 | - | - | TRBJ2-5 | TRBV5-6 | CASSPRGWDKKTQYF | TGTGCCAGCAGCCCCCGTGGCTGGGACAAGAAAACCCAGTACTTC
14 | many | - | TRBJ2-7 | TRBV15 | CATSRDLVTYEQYF | TGTGCCACCAGCAGAGATCTAGTCACCTACGAGCAGTACTTC
14 | many | TRBD1 | TRBJ1-4 | TRBV5-1 | CASSLTGENEKLFF | TGCGCCAGCAGCTTGACAGGGGAAAATGAAAAACTGTTTTTT